These 11 T cell receptor beta chains were sequenced from one sample in a study of CD8 T cells in ankylosing spondylitis. No cognate antigen is known for these TCRs. MiXCR was run by TCRdb on the 5' RACE reads, yielding one entry per CDR3 protein. The repertoire holds 400,000 or so distinct CDR3 sequences, with roughly 27% as singletons. The study's findings and limits: Eight highly homologous variants formed a TCR beta motif that appeared characteristic of ankylosing spondylitis blood.

The specimen sequenced was blood, either unsorted or a sorted T cell fraction (not recorded which). The receptors were sampled from a male donor with ankylosing spondylitis.

This rearrangement joins TRBV27 to TRBJ2-1; TRBD2 agrees at 16 bases. This CDR3 comprises 18 residues. Trimming took 6 bases from V and 8 from J; bases not matched to a gene: 13. Germline V CDR1 and CDR2: MNHEY, SMNVEV (reference sequence). The DNA for the CDR3 is TGTGCCAGCAGACCCCTTCCCGGGACTAGCGGGAGGGCCGATGAGCAGTTCTTC. It codes for CASRPLPGTSGRADEQFF.

This clonotype was counted between two and nine times. The gene calls are TRBV10-3 and TRBJ2-1; 8 bases fit TRBD1. The CDR3 is made up of 13 amino acids. The trim removed 7 bases at V and 7 bases at J, leaving 6 bases unmatched. Germline V gives CDR1 ENHRY, CDR2 SYGVKD. CDR3 region: CAIKGQGPNEQFF. In nucleotides, the CDR3 is TGTGCCATCAAAGGACAGGGTCCGAATGAGCAGTTCTTC.

This clonotype has just a few counts. The chain carries TRBV7-2 and TRBJ2-5; D gene unclear. With 4 bases removed from V and 4 bases from J, the gap between germline ends came to 10 bases. This CDR3 has 13 residues. CDR1 is SGHTA, CDR2 FQGNSA, per germline. The chain's CDR3 is CASSSPWGETQYF. CDR3 DNA sequence: TGTGCCAGCAGCTCTCCCTGGGGAGAGACCCAGTACTTC.

This clonotype was found once. V gene TRBV7-2 combines with J gene TRBJ2-5, with D uncertain. This CDR3 is built from 12 residues. The germline V gene encodes CDR1 SGHTA and CDR2 FQGNSA. V was pared by 5 bases and J by 5 bases, with 9 bases between. CDR3 in DNA: TGTGCCAGCAGCCAGACCCCGGAGACCCAGTACTTC. Amino acid sequence: CASSQTPETQYF.

This clonotype was seen a few times. This chain links TRBV12-3 or TRBV12-4 with TRBJ2-7, with 7 bases lining up with TRBD2. The CDR3 is 15 amino acids. Trimming at V came to 7 bases and at J to 4 bases, leaving 13 bases not matched to a gene. The CDR3 spells CASTHAGGGLYEQYF. Written as DNA, the CDR3 is TGTGCCAGCACCCACGCCGGCGGGGGATTATACGAGCAGTACTTC.

This clonotype was counted between two and nine times. This chain links TRBV2 with TRBJ2-1, with D possibly TRBD1 on 5 matching bases. Germline V gene lookup returns CDR1 SNHLY and CDR2 FYNNEI. The CDR3 sequence is 12 residues long. The V and J ends lost 8 bases and 4 bases respectively, with 9 bases between them. Here the CDR3 reads CASGAPYNEQFF. CDR3 in DNA: TGTGCCAGCGGGGCCCCATACAATGAGCAGTTCTTC.

This rearrangement joins TRBV20-1 to TRBJ1-3; tentative D call: TRBD1 (6 bases). Germline V CDR1 and CDR2: DFQATT, SNEGSKA (reference sequence). V was cut by 0 bases and J by 2 bases, with 11 bases left in between. The CDR3 consists of 15 residues. In nucleotides, the CDR3 is TGCAGTGCTAGAGATCCTGCAGGGGCTGGAAACACCATATATTTT. This gives the protein CSARDPAGAGNTIYF.

This sequence joins TRBV20-1 and TRBJ1-2, with D perhaps TRBD1 (5 bases). V lost 5 bases and J 4 bases, leaving 17 bases between the germline ends. CDR1 and CDR2 (germline): DFQATT, SNEGSKA (reference sequence). CDR3 length: 14 residues. The CDR3 loop is CSADGTPEGYGYTF. As DNA, the CDR3 is TGCAGTGCTGATGGGACTCCCGAGGGCTATGGCTACACCTTC.

In this sample, this clonotype turned up once. J is TRBJ2-7 and V is TRBV21-1. TRBV21-1 represents a pseudogene. The length of the CDR3 is 14 residues. The CDR3 DNA sequence: TGTGCCAGCAGCAAAGTGCGGGTGGGGTCCGAGCAGTACGTC. It encodes CASSKVRVGSEQYV.

This clonotype was observed a few times. The chain joins TRBV6-1 to TRBJ2-5, with D possibly being TRBD2 (5 bases). The V and J ends lost 0 bases and 3 bases respectively, with 11 bases between them. The CDR3 is 15 residues long. The germline V gene encodes CDR1 MNHNS and CDR2 SASEGT. Written as DNA, the CDR3 is TGTGCCAGCAGTGAAGCGGGAGTGCGAAAAGAGACCCAGTACTTC. It translates to CASSEAGVRKETQYF.

The chain joins TRBV29-1 to TRBJ2-6; the D gene is possibly TRBD1 (5 bases). Deletions cut 6 bases from V and 0 bases from J, with 9 bases between. The CDR3 totals 14 residues. CDR1 SQVTM and CDR2 ANQGSEA come from the germline V gene. The CDR3 DNA reads as TGCAGCGTCGATACAGGCTCTGGGGCCAACGTCCTGACTTTC. Residues: CSVDTGSGANVLTF.